Each of the 12 T cell receptor beta chains below was sequenced from the same sample in a study of cytomegalovirus exposure and HLA in healthy donors. PCR primers comprised 60 Vbeta and 13 Jbeta primers. Here immunoSEQ multiplex PCR was the method, and the copy in TCRdb shows in-frame clones only, minus some. The sample data list approximately 180,000 clones. The sample taken for sequencing was PBMCs. All receptors come from a man under 40 in good health and CMV-seronegative.

This chain joins TRBV6-5 and TRBJ2-5; TRBD2 agrees at 10 bases. The CDR3 extends over 15 amino acids. Germline V gene lookup returns CDR1 MNHEY and CDR2 SVGAGI. V lost 5 bases and J lost 4; bases outside the gene matches: 7. CDR3 nucleotide sequence: TGTGCCAGCAGTCTATACAGGACTAGCGGAGAGACCCAGTACTTC. Translated: CASSLYRTSGETQYF.

This chain uses TRBV4-1 with TRBJ1-1, with TRBD1 identical over 10 bases. Germline V gene lookup returns CDR1 MGHRA and CDR2 YSYEKL. J was trimmed by 4 bases and V by 2 bases; bases with no gene match: 4. This CDR3 is 15 amino acids long. This CDR3 is CASSQLRTGGTEAFF. As DNA, the CDR3 is TGCGCCAGCAGCCAACTTAGGACAGGGGGCACTGAAGCTTTCTTT.

The V and J genes are TRBV11-2 and TRBJ2-7, with TRBD1 identical over 7 bases. Trimming removed 6 bases from V and 2 bases from J; junction bases left unmatched: 10. CDR1 SGHAT and CDR2 FQNNGV come from the germline V gene. This CDR3 spans 15 amino acids. The CDR3: CASSNTGAYPYEQYF. CDR3 coding DNA: TGTGCCAGCAGTAATACAGGGGCTTATCCCTACGAGCAGTACTTC.

The CDR3 nucleotides read TGCGCCAGCAGTGAGGCCACCGGGACTGGCTACGAGCAGTACTTC. It encodes CASSEATGTGYEQYF. The chain combines TRBV10-1 with TRBJ2-7, with D tentatively TRBD2 (6 bases). CDR1 is WNHNN, CDR2 SYGVQD, per germline (reference sequence). V shed 2 bases and J shed 3 bases, with 14 bases lying between them. The CDR3 runs to 15 residues.

The rearrangement links TRBV30 to TRBJ2-5; TRBD1 agrees at 10 bases. The J call may not be correct, given that the DNA end is closer to TRBJ2-7. The CDR3 consists of 13 residues. Germline-derived CDR1 and CDR2 are GTSNPN and SVGIG (reference sequence). CDR3 nucleotide sequence: TGTGCCTGGTCAGGACAGGGGGCCTACGAGCAGTACTTC. Its translation: CAWSGQGAYEQYF.

J is TRBJ2-6 and V is TRBV28, with 8 bases aligning to TRBD2. This CDR3 has 18 residues. With 4 bases clipped from V and 2 bases from J, the junction kept 10 bases outside the gene matches. The germline CDR1 and CDR2 sequences are MDHEN and SYDVKM. The CDR3: CASSSPIGGVTGANVLTF. The CDR3 nucleotides read TGTGCCAGCAGTTCCCCCATCGGGGGGGTCACTGGGGCCAACGTCCTGACTTTC.

The chain uses TRBV6-5 and TRBJ1-1, with 9 bases identical to TRBD1. Looked up from germline, CDR1 is MNHEY and CDR2 is SVGAGI. With V trimmed by 6 bases and J by 8 bases, 7 bases remained unmatched. The CDR3 sequence is 13 residues long. CDR3 in DNA: TGTGCCAGCAGCCTTACAGGGGGCGCGGAAGCTTTCTTT. Translation gives CASSLTGGAEAFF.

This chain links TRBV13 with TRBJ2-3, with 10 positions matching TRBD1. Germline CDR1 and CDR2: PRHDT and FYEKMQ (reference sequence). This CDR3 has 14 amino acids. The junction had 7 bases not matched to a gene; V was cut back by 8 bases and J by 5 bases. CDR3 loop: CASSIRDRGDTQYF. The DNA for the CDR3 is TGTGCCAGCTCCATCCGGGACAGGGGAGATACGCAGTATTTT.

V and J are TRBV19 and TRBJ2-5; 7 bases map to TRBD1. With 5 bases clipped from V and 13 bases from J, the junction kept 13 bases outside the gene matches. Germline V gene sequence: CDR1 LNHDA, CDR2 SQIVND (reference sequence). CDR3 length: 13 residues. CDR3 residues: CASSPGTAIPPYF. Written as DNA, the CDR3 is TGTGCCAGTAGTCCCGGGACAGCGATCCCCCCGTACTTC.

The chain uses TRBV6-1 and TRBJ2-3; D gene unclear. Germline values: CDR1 MNHNS, CDR2 SASEGT. Trimming took off 6 bases at V and 0 bases at J, with 4 bases between the two ends. This CDR3 has 12 amino acids. CDR3 region: CASRESTDTQYF. CDR3 nucleotide sequence: TGTGCCAGCAGAGAGAGCACAGATACGCAGTATTTT.

This rearrangement joins TRBV6-5 to TRBJ2-7; 7 nucleotides match TRBD1. The germline V gene encodes CDR1 MNHEY and CDR2 SVGAGI. V was pared by 2 bases and J by 3 bases, with 4 bases of the junction left unmatched. This CDR3 contains 14 residues. The CDR3 coding sequence is TGTGCCAGCAGTTACCGGACAGGAAACTACGAGCAGTACTTC. Translating it yields CASSYRTGNYEQYF.

The V call is TRBV7-2, the J call TRBJ2-1; 12 bases are shared with TRBD2. The V gene end was trimmed by 4 bases and the J gene end by 8 bases; junction bases not matched to a gene: 6. CDR3 size: 15 residues. The germline V gene has CDR1 SGHTA and CDR2 FQGNSA. In DNA, the CDR3 is TGTGCCAGCAGCTCAACTAGCGGGAGGTGGGATGAGCAGTTCTTC. It is translated as CASSSTSGRWDEQFF.